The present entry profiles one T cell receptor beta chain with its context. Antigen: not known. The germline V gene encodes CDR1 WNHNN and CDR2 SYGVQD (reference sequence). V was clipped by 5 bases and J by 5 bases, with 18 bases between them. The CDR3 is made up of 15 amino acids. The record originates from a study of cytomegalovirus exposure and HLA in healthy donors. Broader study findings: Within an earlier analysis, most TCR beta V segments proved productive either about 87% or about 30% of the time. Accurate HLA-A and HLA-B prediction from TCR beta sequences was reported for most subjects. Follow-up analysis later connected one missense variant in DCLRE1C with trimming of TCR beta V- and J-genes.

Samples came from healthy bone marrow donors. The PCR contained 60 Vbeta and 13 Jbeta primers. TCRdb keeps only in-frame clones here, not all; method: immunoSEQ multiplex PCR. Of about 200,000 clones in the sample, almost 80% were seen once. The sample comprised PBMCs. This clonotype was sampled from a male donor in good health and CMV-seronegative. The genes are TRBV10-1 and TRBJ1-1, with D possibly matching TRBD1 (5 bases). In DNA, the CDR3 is TGCGCCAGCAGTTCCACCTCAGGGAGGGATACTGAAGCTTTCTTT. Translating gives CASSSTSGRDTEAFF.